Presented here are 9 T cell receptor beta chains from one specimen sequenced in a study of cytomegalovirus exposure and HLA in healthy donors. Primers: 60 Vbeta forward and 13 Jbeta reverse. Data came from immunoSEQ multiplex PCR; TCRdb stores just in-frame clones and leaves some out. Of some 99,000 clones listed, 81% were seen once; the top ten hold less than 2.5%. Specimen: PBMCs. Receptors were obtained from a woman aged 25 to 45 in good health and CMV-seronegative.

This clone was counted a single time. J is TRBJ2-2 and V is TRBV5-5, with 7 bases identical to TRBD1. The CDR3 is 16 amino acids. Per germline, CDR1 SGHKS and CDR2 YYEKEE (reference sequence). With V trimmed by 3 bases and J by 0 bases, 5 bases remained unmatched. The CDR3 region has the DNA TGTGCCAGCAGCTCAATTACAGGGGCGAACACCGGGGAGCTGTTTTTT. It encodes CASSSITGANTGELFF.

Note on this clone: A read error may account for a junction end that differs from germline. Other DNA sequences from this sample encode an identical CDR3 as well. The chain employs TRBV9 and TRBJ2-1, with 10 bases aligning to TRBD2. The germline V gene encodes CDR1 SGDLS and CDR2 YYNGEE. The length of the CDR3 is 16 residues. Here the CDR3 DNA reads TGTGCCAGCAGTGTAGACCCCGGGACTAGCGCGGGTGAGCAGTTCTTC. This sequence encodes CASSVDPGTSAGEQFF.

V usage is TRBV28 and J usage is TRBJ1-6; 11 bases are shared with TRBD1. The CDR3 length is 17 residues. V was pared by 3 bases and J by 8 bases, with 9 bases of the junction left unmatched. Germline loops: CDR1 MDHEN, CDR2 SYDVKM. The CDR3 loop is CASSLPGTGGLDSPLHF. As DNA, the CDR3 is TGTGCCAGCAGTTTGCCCGGGACAGGGGGTTTAGATTCACCCCTCCACTTT.

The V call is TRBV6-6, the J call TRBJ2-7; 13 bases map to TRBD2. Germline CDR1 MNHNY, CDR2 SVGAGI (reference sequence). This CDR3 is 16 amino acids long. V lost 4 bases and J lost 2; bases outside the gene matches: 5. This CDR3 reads CASSSTTSGRAYEQYF. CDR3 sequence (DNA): TGTGCCAGCAGTTCGACCACTAGCGGGAGGGCCTACGAGCAGTACTTC.

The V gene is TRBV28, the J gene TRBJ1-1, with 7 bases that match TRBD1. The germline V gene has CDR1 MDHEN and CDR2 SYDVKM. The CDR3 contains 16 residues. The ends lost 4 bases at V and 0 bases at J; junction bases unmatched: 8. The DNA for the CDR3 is TGTGCCAGCAGTTCACGGACAGGAACCGTGAACACTGAAGCTTTCTTT. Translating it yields CASSSRTGTVNTEAFF.

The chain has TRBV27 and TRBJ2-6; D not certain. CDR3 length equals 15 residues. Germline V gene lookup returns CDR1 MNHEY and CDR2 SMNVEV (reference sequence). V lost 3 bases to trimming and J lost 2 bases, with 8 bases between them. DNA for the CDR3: TGTGCCAGCAGTTTTGAGCAAACTGGGGCCAACGTCCTGACTTTC. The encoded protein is CASSFEQTGANVLTF.

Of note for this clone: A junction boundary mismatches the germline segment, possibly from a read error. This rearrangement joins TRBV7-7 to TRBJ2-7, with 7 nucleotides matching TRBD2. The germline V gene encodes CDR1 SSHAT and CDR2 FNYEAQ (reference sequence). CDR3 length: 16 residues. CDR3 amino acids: CASSLVISGRRDEQYF. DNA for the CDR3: TGTGCTAGCAGCTTAGTAATTAGCGGGCGCAGAGACGAGCAGTACTTC. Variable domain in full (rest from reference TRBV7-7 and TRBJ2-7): GAGVSQSPRYKVTKRGQDVTLRCDPISSHATLYWYQQALGQGPEFLTYFNYEAQPDKSGLPSDRFSAERPEGSISTLTIQRTEQRDSAMYRCASSLVISGRRDEQYFGPGTRLTVT.

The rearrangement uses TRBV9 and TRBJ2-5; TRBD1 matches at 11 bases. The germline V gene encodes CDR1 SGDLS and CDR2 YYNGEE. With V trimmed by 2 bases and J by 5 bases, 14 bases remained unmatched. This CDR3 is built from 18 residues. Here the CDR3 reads CASSVPGGGTGGKETQYF. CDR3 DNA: TGTGCCAGCAGCGTCCCCGGAGGAGGGACAGGGGGAAAGGAGACCCAGTACTTC.

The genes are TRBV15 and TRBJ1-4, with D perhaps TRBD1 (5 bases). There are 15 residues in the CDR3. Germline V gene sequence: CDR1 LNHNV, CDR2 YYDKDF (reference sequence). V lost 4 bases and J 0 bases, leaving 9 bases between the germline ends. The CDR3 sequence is CATSKGAATNEKLFF. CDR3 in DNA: TGTGCCACCAGCAAAGGGGCGGCAACTAATGAAAAACTGTTTTTT.